Below, one T cell receptor (beta chain) is given with its context. Its antigen is as yet unknown. Trimming at V came to 6 bases and at J to 9 bases, leaving 4 bases not matched to a gene. The length of the CDR3 is 13 residues. The V gene's germline CDR1 is KGHDR and CDR2 SFDVKD. This record belongs to a study of T cell responses to AZD1222 COVID-19 vaccine. Second-dose recipients at about 4 or about 12 weeks were treated as one pooled group. Overall study findings and caveats: Among the donors, most were white British and more were female, and clonal diversity was possibly underestimated.

The method was immunoSEQ multiplex PCR; TCRdb's version includes in-frame clones alone and lacks a portion of them. The table records around 270,000 clones, around 92% of them present only once. Sample: peripheral blood, taken 28 days after the second AZD1222 dose. This chain connects TRBV24-1 to TRBJ2-1; 10 nucleotides agree with TRBD1. This TCR was sampled from an adult who received the AZD1222 COVID-19 vaccine. CDR3 loop: CATSRQGASEQFF. CDR3 nucleotide sequence: TGTGCCACCAGTCGACAGGGGGCGTCTGAGCAGTTCTTC.